Listed here are 21 T cell receptor beta chains from one sample, sequenced in a study of cytomegalovirus exposure and HLA in healthy donors. PCR primers comprised 60 Vbeta and 13 Jbeta primers. The data were produced by immunoSEQ multiplex PCR, yet TCRdb's version contains in-frame clones alone and is incomplete. Of roughly 110,000 clones listed, 60% to 85% are singletons. Sequenced: PBMCs. The receptors shown here come from a female donor in good health and CMV-seronegative.

The chain recombines TRBV12-5 with TRBJ1-1; D is uncertain. There are 10 residues in the CDR3. Germline V CDR1 and CDR2: LGHNT, FRNRAP. V was trimmed by 3 bases and J by 8 bases, leaving 4 bases between them. This CDR3 reads CASGFPEAFF. The CDR3 DNA is TGTGCTAGTGGTTTCCCAGAAGCTTTCTTT.

Details on this clone: As the CDR3 is not closed by the conserved phenylalanine or tryptophan, this likely results from a read error. This chain joins TRBV6-6 and TRBJ1-2, with D perhaps matching TRBD1 (5 bases). Germline CDR1 is MNHNY and CDR2 is SVGAGI (reference sequence). V lost 2 bases and J 5 bases, leaving 9 bases between the germline ends. The CDR3 is 13 amino acids. The CDR3 coding sequence is TGTGCCAGCAGTTACCAGGGTCCGTATGGCTACACCCTC. This translates into CASSYQGPYGYTL.

This sequence joins TRBV7-9 and TRBJ2-1, with TRBD2 as a possible D gene (5 bases). The CDR3 totals 13 residues. From germline, CDR1 is SEHNR and CDR2 FQNEAQ (reference sequence). Deletions cut 3 bases from V and 7 bases from J, with 10 bases between. The CDR3 is CASSFVPGNEQFF. CDR3 bases: TGTGCCAGCAGCTTCGTCCCGGGAAATGAGCAGTTCTTC.

The CDR3 DNA sequence: TGTGCCAGCAGCTTGACCAGGGGGGGCTACACCTTC. This encodes CASSLTRGGYTF. The chain is built from TRBV5-8 and TRBJ1-2; 7 nucleotides agree with TRBD1. The CDR3 extends over 12 amino acids. CDR1 and CDR2 (germline): SGHTS, YDEGEE. After removal of 1 base from V and 8 bases from J, the junction contained 2 bases not matched to a gene.

The chain combines TRBV7-2 with TRBJ2-7, with TRBD1 identical over 10 bases. The CDR3 spans 12 residues. Trimming at V came to 7 bases and at J to 4 bases, leaving 1 base not matched to a gene. The germline CDR1 and CDR2 sequences are SGHTA and FQGNSA. The CDR3 sequence: CASKGQGYEQYF. Written as DNA, the CDR3 is TGTGCCAGCAAGGGACAGGGGTACGAGCAGTACTTC.

The chain joins TRBV5-1 to TRBJ2-7, with 11 nucleotides matching TRBD2. Per the germline V gene, CDR1 is SGHRS and CDR2 is YFSETQ. V lost 8 bases to trimming and J lost 2 bases; unmatched junction nucleotides: 9. CDR3 length equals 15 residues. CDR3 bases: TGCGCCAGTGCGTTCCTAGCGGGGGGACCCTACGAGCAGTACTTC. The encoded protein is CASAFLAGGPYEQYF. Looking up the rest from reference TRBV5-1 and TRBJ2-7 gives the full variable domain: KAGVTQTPRYLIKTRGQQVTLSCSPISGHRSVSWYQQTPGQGLQFLFEYFSETQRNKGNFPGRFSGRQFSNSRSEMNVSTLELGDSALYLCASAFLAGGPYEQYFGPGTRLTVT.

The gene calls are TRBV7-2 and TRBJ2-1, with TRBD2 identical over 8 bases. Germline loops: CDR1 SGHTA, CDR2 FQGNSA. The CDR3 extends over 16 amino acids. J lost 9 bases, V lost 1 base, and 11 bases had no gene match. This CDR3 is CASSLGPPGLVTEQFF. Here the CDR3 DNA reads TGTGCCAGCAGCTTAGGGCCCCCGGGACTAGTTACTGAGCAGTTCTTC.

V usage is TRBV5-1 and J usage is TRBJ2-7, with TRBD1 matching 7 bases. Losses at the gene ends were 7 bases for V and 0 bases for J; bases not matched to a gene: 4. Per germline, CDR1 SGHRS and CDR2 YFSETQ. The CDR3 is 13 amino acids. CDR3 nucleotide sequence: TGCGCCAGCGCCGGGACAGACTCCTACGAGCAGTACTTC. This translates into CASAGTDSYEQYF.

This clone showed up just a few times. This sequence joins TRBV11-2 and TRBJ1-4; weak D call: TRBD1 (5 bases). The CDR3 runs 12 residues. V was trimmed by 5 bases and J by 13 bases, leaving 14 bases between them. Per germline, CDR1 SGHAT and CDR2 FQNNGV. For the CDR3, the DNA is TGTGCCAGCAGCCGGGGCCGGGGAGGACTGTTTTTT. It encodes CASSRGRGGLFF.

This chain connects TRBV19 to TRBJ1-1; the match to TRBD1 covers 10 bases. The CDR3 covers 15 residues. CDR1 is LNHDA and CDR2 is SQIVND in the germline V gene (reference sequence). Trimming took 4 bases from V and 11 from J; bases not matched to a gene: 13. CDR3 protein: CASSTHPGTGERAFF. For the CDR3, the DNA is TGTGCCAGTAGTACACACCCCGGGACAGGGGAGCGGGCTTTCTTT.

This clone has just a few counts. The V gene is TRBV5-3, the J gene TRBJ2-7, with TRBD2 matching over 10 bases. TRBV5-3 is an open reading frame, and its role is uncertain. Losses at the gene ends were 4 bases for V and 1 base for J; bases not matched to a gene: 5. The CDR3 consists of 15 residues. The CDR3 DNA is TGTGCCAGAAGCAACCGGACTAGCGGATCCTACGAGCAGTACTTC. Translated: CARSNRTSGSYEQYF.

The chain carries TRBV6-6 and TRBJ1-3; D gene uncertain. This CDR3 has 15 residues. In germline, CDR1 is MNHNY, CDR2 SVGAGI (reference sequence). The V gene lost 0 bases and the J gene lost 0 bases, with 6 bases spanning the gap. CDR3 protein: CASSYSGPSGNTIYF. In nucleotides, the CDR3 is TGTGCCAGCAGTTACTCCGGTCCCTCTGGAAACACCATATATTTT.

This clone was observed a handful of times. Other DNA sequences in this sample translate to the same CDR3. V gene TRBV10-2 combines with J gene TRBJ1-1, with D perhaps matching TRBD1 (6 bases). Germline V CDR1 and CDR2: WSHSY, SAAADI. The V and J ends lost 6 bases and 8 bases respectively, with 10 bases between them. The CDR3 has 11 residues. In nucleotides, the CDR3 is TGCGCCAGCAGCGGGGGGGCAGAAGCTTTCTTT. Residues: CASSGGAEAFF.

The chain has TRBV5-1 and TRBJ1-5, with 9 bases matching TRBD1. The CDR3 spans 15 residues. J was trimmed by 6 bases and V by 0 bases; bases with no gene match: 4. CDR1 and CDR2 from the germline V gene are SGHRS and YFSETQ. The DNA for the CDR3 is TGCGCCAGCAGCTTGGGGGACAGGGTAAGTCAGCCCCAGCATTTT. Encoded protein: CASSLGDRVSQPQHF. The full variable domain, rest sourced from reference TRBV5-1 and TRBJ1-5, is KAGVTQTPRYLIKTRGQQVTLSCSPISGHRSVSWYQQTPGQGLQFLFEYFSETQRNKGNFPGRFSGRQFSNSRSEMNVSTLELGDSALYLCASSLGDRVSQPQHFGDGTRLSIL.

This chain joins TRBV4-2 and TRBJ2-1; TRBD2 matches at 9 bases. The trim removed 3 bases at V and 0 bases at J, leaving 6 bases unmatched. This CDR3 has 17 residues. Germline V gene lookup returns CDR1 LGHNA and CDR2 YNFKEQ. CDR3 in DNA: TGTGCCAGCAGCCAGAGAAGGGGACTAGCCTCCTACAATGAGCAGTTCTTC. This translates into CASSQRRGLASYNEQFF.

This chain connects TRBV7-2 to TRBJ2-1, with 8 bases that match TRBD2. V gave up 0 bases and J gave up 1 base; unmatched junction bases: 17. CDR3 length equals 21 residues. The germline CDR1 and CDR2 sequences are SGHTA and FQGNSA. CDR3 sequence reads: CASSLAELTGGPARSYNEQFF. CDR3 DNA: TGTGCCAGCAGCTTAGCGGAGTTAACGGGGGGGCCTGCTAGGTCCTACAATGAGCAGTTCTTC.

The V and J genes are TRBV4-3 and TRBJ2-1; 7 bases fit TRBD2. The V gene end was trimmed by 2 bases and the J gene end by 3 bases; junction bases not matched to a gene: 4. Germline V gives CDR1 LGHNA, CDR2 YSLEER. This CDR3 contains 15 residues. The CDR3 reads CASSQKRGGYNEQFF. The CDR3 region has the DNA TGCGCCAGCAGCCAAAAGCGGGGAGGCTACAATGAGCAGTTCTTC.

The J gene is TRBJ1-1, the V gene TRBV30; D is perhaps TRBD1 (6 bases). V dropped 4 bases and J dropped 3 bases, with 18 bases sitting between them. Germline CDR1 is GTSNPN and CDR2 is SVGIG (reference sequence). The CDR3 totals 15 residues. CDR3 in amino acids: CAWTHLRGRHTEAFF. CDR3 DNA: TGTGCCTGGACCCACCTCAGGGGTCGGCACACTGAAGCTTTCTTT.

This chain connects TRBV4-2 to TRBJ1-2; no clear D gene. The CDR3 length is 15 residues. Trimming removed 0 bases from V and 3 bases from J, with 11 bases in between. Per germline, CDR1 LGHNA and CDR2 YNFKEQ. The CDR3 coding sequence is TGTGCCAGCAGCCAAGATCCTGGAGACCACTATGGCTACACCTTC. Translation gives CASSQDPGDHYGYTF.

In its sample, this clone was seen a few times. This chain connects TRBV5-1 to TRBJ1-1; TRBD1 aligns across 10 bases. Germline V gene sequence: CDR1 SGHRS, CDR2 YFSETQ. V lost 4 bases to trimming and J lost 1 base; unmatched junction nucleotides: 7. This CDR3 comprises 16 residues. Written as DNA, the CDR3 is TGCGCCAGCAGCCGGGACAGGGGTTGGTCGAACACTGAAGCTTTCTTT. Its translation: CASSRDRGWSNTEAFF.

CDR3: CAISSSGGYTDTQYF. CDR3 DNA: TGTGCCATCAGCTCTAGCGGGGGATACACAGATACGCAGTATTTT. The chain is built from TRBV10-3 and TRBJ2-3; TRBD2 agrees at 10 bases. This CDR3 has 15 amino acids. From germline, CDR1 is ENHRY and CDR2 SYGVKD. V shed 6 bases, J shed 2 bases, and the junction held 5 bases outside the gene matches.